The 21 T cell receptor beta chains presented below share a single source sample, sequenced in a study of T cells in Graves' hyperthyroidism and ophthalmopathy. Authors of the study amplified TCR beta CDR3 regions from RNA transcripts. Using the HTBI primer set, a first-round RT-PCR was run on the TCR CDR3. TCRdb independently ran MiXCR on the multiplex PCR reads; one entry per CDR3 protein. The sample includes roughly 420,000 distinct CDR3 sequences, 12% to 15% seen only once; the top ten take 5% to 6.5%. The sequenced material came from blood. The receptor source for this set is a woman between 18 and 29 years old with Graves' hyperthyroidism.

This clonotype was observed many times. The chain links TRBV6-2 or TRBV6-3 to TRBJ2-1, with 7 bases aligning to TRBD2. There are 13 residues in the CDR3. The V and J ends lost 7 bases and 6 bases, in that order; junction bases with no gene match: 6. The germline V gene encodes CDR1 MNHEY and CDR2 SVGEGT. CDR3 sequence reads: CASTVTSRNEQFF. The CDR3 coding sequence is TGTGCCAGCACTGTGACTAGCCGCAATGAGCAGTTCTTC.

In its sample, this clonotype was seen many times. The chain carries TRBV6-1 and TRBJ2-7; possible D gene TRBD2, 6 bases. Trimming removed 5 bases at V and 2 bases at J, with 25 bases between. The CDR3 length is 18 residues. Germline V gives CDR1 MNHNS, CDR2 SASEGT. Here the CDR3 reads CASSLRPQWGETTYEQYF. The CDR3 DNA is TGTGCCAGCAGTTTACGCCCTCAATGGGGGGAGACCACCTACGAGCAGTACTTC.

This clonotype was detected only a few times. The DNA of the CDR3 is TGTGCCAGCAGCCCTAGGTTCGGACTAGCGGGAGCGAATGAGCAGTTCTTC. Amino acid sequence: CASSPRFGLAGANEQFF. The chain joins TRBV9 to TRBJ2-1; TRBD2 matches 13 bases. Germline assignment: CDR1 SGDLS and CDR2 YYNGEE. V dropped 4 bases and J dropped 7; count of bases not matched to a gene: 11. This CDR3 spans 17 amino acids.

Notes on this clonotype: This clone may be a read error of a much larger clone one base away. The chain has TRBV29-1 and TRBJ2-5; weak D call: TRBD2 (5 bases). The CDR3 is 12 residues long. Looked up from germline, CDR1 is SQVTM and CDR2 is ANQGSEA. The CDR3 loop is CSAVGLEETRYF. The CDR3 DNA reads TGCAGCGCTGTCGGACTGGAAGAGACCCGGTACTTC.

This clonotype has a handful of counts. The chain employs TRBV14 and TRBJ2-7; 9 bases match TRBD2. The J segment lost 2 bases and the V segment lost 1 base, leaving 9 bases of the junction unmatched. Germline-derived CDR1 and CDR2 are SGHDN and FVKESK. The CDR3 is 17 residues long. The CDR3 sequence is CASSQVAGGFVPYEQYF. The CDR3 DNA follows: TGTGCCAGCAGCCAAGTGGCGGGAGGGTTTGTGCCCTACGAGCAGTACTTC.

There are many counts of this clonotype. CDR3 DNA sequence: TGCAGTGCCCCTCTCCTAGCGGACAATGAGCAGTTCTTC. This codes for CSAPLLADNEQFF. V is TRBV20-1 and J is TRBJ2-1; the match to TRBD2 covers 7 bases. The ends lost 6 bases at V and 5 bases at J; junction bases unmatched: 7. The germline CDR1 and CDR2 sequences are DFQATT and SNEGSKA (reference sequence). This CDR3 comprises 13 residues.

The chain links TRBV5-6 to TRBJ2-1; 12 nucleotides align to TRBD2. V shed 4 bases, J shed 8 bases, and the junction held 7 bases outside the gene matches. The CDR3 is 15 amino acids. Germline CDR1 is SGHDT and CDR2 is YYEEEE. The CDR3 loop reads CASSRLAGVEDEQFF. For the CDR3, the DNA is TGTGCCAGCAGCAGACTAGCGGGAGTTGAGGATGAGCAGTTCTTC.

This clonotype appeared many times. CDR3 sequence: CASSFLPGGANTGELFF. The CDR3 nucleotides read TGTGCCAGCAGTTTTCTCCCAGGGGGCGCGAACACCGGGGAGCTGTTTTTT. The chain couples TRBV27 to TRBJ2-2; TRBD1 matches at 8 bases. The J segment lost 0 bases and the V segment lost 3 bases, leaving 6 bases of the junction unmatched. This CDR3 has 17 amino acids. The germline V gene encodes CDR1 MNHEY and CDR2 SMNVEV (reference sequence).

This clonotype was seen ten or more times. The V and J genes are TRBV5-1 and TRBJ2-1; D possibly corresponds to TRBD1 (6 bases). Trimming pared 1 base from V and 3 bases from J, leaving 14 bases between. CDR3 length: 16 amino acids. Germline V gene data show CDR1 as SGHRS and CDR2 as YFSETQ. The CDR3 DNA follows: TGCGCCAGCAGCTTGCTAGGGGGAGAGATCTACAATGAGCAGTTCTTC. Protein: CASSLLGGEIYNEQFF.

This clonotype showed up many times. The chain recombines TRBV30 with TRBJ2-5; no clear D. Germline V gene sequence: CDR1 GTSNPN, CDR2 SVGIG (reference sequence). This CDR3 comprises 12 residues. Trimming shortened V by 2 bases and J by 5 bases, and 9 bases separated the two germline ends. The DNA of the CDR3 is TGTGCCTGGAGTCCTCTACTGGAGACCCAGTACTTC. Residues: CAWSPLLETQYF.

This clonotype was seen many times. This rearrangement joins TRBV12-3 or TRBV12-4 to TRBJ2-7; D is perhaps TRBD1 (6 bases). The CDR3 loop spans 14 amino acids. Trimming removed 6 bases at V and 2 bases at J, with 14 bases between. The CDR3, as DNA: TGTGCCAGCAGCCACCAGGGGTACGCCTACGAGCAGTACTTC. It codes for CASSHQGYAYEQYF.

This clonotype was seen only a few times. The rearrangement links TRBV19 to TRBJ1-2; 8 positions match TRBD1. CDR1 is LNHDA and CDR2 is SQIVND in the germline V gene (reference sequence). The CDR3 has 15 residues. V was pared by 6 bases and J by 4 bases, with 10 bases of the junction left unmatched. CDR3 amino acids: CASSYQGAKGYGYTF. CDR3 nucleotide sequence: TGTGCCAGTAGCTATCAGGGGGCGAAGGGCTATGGCTACACCTTC.

This clonotype was detected many times. The chain couples TRBV28 to TRBJ2-2; the D gene is possibly TRBD2 (6 bases). CDR1 and CDR2 (germline): MDHEN, SYDVKM. This CDR3 spans 15 amino acids. Trimming took 4 bases from V and 4 from J, leaving 13 bases between them. The CDR3 here is CASSSPSGRTGELFF. The CDR3 nucleotides are TGTGCCAGCAGTTCCCCCAGCGGGCGCACCGGGGAGCTGTTTTTT.

In this sample, this clonotype turned up once. V is TRBV30 and J is TRBJ1-4; perhaps TRBD1 as D (5 bases). The CDR3 spans 15 residues. The V gene's germline CDR1 is GTSNPN and CDR2 SVGIG (reference sequence). V dropped 8 bases and J dropped 5 bases, with 21 bases sitting between them. CDR3 sequence reads: CAGRPGPRGNEKLFF. Here the CDR3 DNA reads TGTGCCGGCCGCCCCGGCCCGCGGGGGAATGAAAAACTGTTTTTT.

This chain connects TRBV28 to TRBJ2-3, with D unresolved. The CDR3 has 15 residues. V gave up 1 base and J gave up 1 base, with 9 bases separating them. The germline V gene encodes CDR1 MDHEN and CDR2 SYDVKM. CDR3 sequence: CASSLLSVGTDTQYF. The CDR3, as DNA: TGTGCCAGCAGTTTATTGTCGGTGGGCACAGATACGCAGTATTTT. Together with reference TRBV28 and TRBJ2-3, the CDR3 gives the full variable domain: DVKVTQSSRYLVKRTGEKVFLECVQDMDHENMFWYRQDPGLGLRLIYFSYDVKMKEKGDIPEGYSVSREKKERFSLILESASTNQTSMYLCASSLLSVGTDTQYFGPGTRLTVL.

This clonotype was counted at least ten times. The CDR3 nucleotides read TGTGCCAGCACCATCGACGGGGCTCACAATGAGCAGTTCTTC. Amino acids: CASTIDGAHNEQFF. The V and J genes are TRBV6-1 and TRBJ2-1; D is possibly TRBD1 or TRBD2 (5 bases each). Germline-derived CDR1 and CDR2 are MNHNS and SASEGT. The CDR3 totals 14 residues. The V end was cut by 7 bases, the J end by 5 bases, with 15 bases between.

This clonotype was detected many times. The rearrangement uses TRBV4-1 and TRBJ2-2; unclear D gene. This CDR3 is built from 16 residues. Germline-derived CDR1 and CDR2 are MGHRA and YSYEKL. V was clipped by 0 bases and J by 2 bases, with 10 bases between them. CDR3 coding DNA: TGCGCCAGCAGCCAAGATTGGTCCAGAAACACCGGGGAGCTGTTTTTT. It translates to CASSQDWSRNTGELFF.

The chain links TRBV14 to TRBJ1-6; 8 bases are a match to TRBD1. This CDR3 comprises 15 residues. The germline CDR1 and CDR2 sequences are SGHDN and FVKESK. Losses at the gene ends were 1 base for V and 7 bases for J; bases not matched to a gene: 3. DNA for the CDR3: TGTGCCAGCAGCCAAGTGACAGGGGTCAATTCACCCCTCCACTTT. Amino acid sequence: CASSQVTGVNSPLHF.

This clonotype was detected a few times. CDR3 in DNA: TGCGCCAGCAGCTTGGAGGCGGCCACTGAAGCTTTCTTT. Its translation is CASSLEAATEAFF. V usage is TRBV5-1 and J usage is TRBJ1-1; D gene uncertain. V was clipped by 0 bases and J by 4 bases, with 7 bases between them. There are 13 residues in the CDR3. Germline V CDR1 and CDR2: SGHRS, YFSETQ.

The CDR3 reads CASSITGVGIQYF. The CDR3 bases are TGTGCCAGTTCGATTACTGGAGTTGGGATTCAGTACTTC. The V and J genes are TRBV19 and TRBJ2-4; D gene ambiguous. The germline V and J ends were trimmed by 8 bases and 10 bases, with 18 bases remaining between them. CDR1 and CDR2 (germline): LNHDA, SQIVND (reference sequence). The CDR3 loop spans 13 amino acids.

Note on this clonotype: At one of its ends the junction is not consistent with the germline gene, which may arise from a read error. V is TRBV27 and J is TRBJ2-5; the match to TRBD2 covers 11 bases. The length of the CDR3 is 16 residues. In germline, CDR1 is MNHEY, CDR2 SMNVEV (reference sequence). For the CDR3, the DNA is TGTGCCAGCAGTCCAAGACTAGCGGGAAAGGAAGAGACCCAGCACTTC. It translates to CASSPRLAGKEETQHF.